This T cell receptor beta chain is from a study of identical twins. Broader study findings: Interpretation of the results relied on cross-sectional statistical analysis and not on following the same donors. While abundant cord blood beta clonotypes carried fewer insertions, memory repertoires showed no such pattern. Twin sharing of out-of-frame TCR alpha was underestimated by models in monozygotic pairs.

This CDR3 contains 14 residues. V was cut by 3 bases and J by 4 bases, with 10 bases left in between. Remarks on this clonotype: Its antigen is not identified.

Through template switching, a universal primer site was introduced, and the cDNA contained unique molecular identifiers. Via MiXCR, TCRdb re-called the 5' RACE reads, giving one row per CDR3 protein. The sample lists some 1,700,000 distinct CDR3 sequences, less than 40% seen once, with approximately 0.29% in the top ten. Sequences were obtained from cord blood. The rearrangement links TRBV12-3 or TRBV12-4 to TRBJ1-5; D is perhaps TRBD1 (6 bases). This receptor was taken from a newborn girl in good health. CDR3 amino acids: CASSFGTTNQPQHF. In DNA, the CDR3 is TGTGCCAGCAGTTTCGGGACAACTAATCAGCCCCAGCATTTT.